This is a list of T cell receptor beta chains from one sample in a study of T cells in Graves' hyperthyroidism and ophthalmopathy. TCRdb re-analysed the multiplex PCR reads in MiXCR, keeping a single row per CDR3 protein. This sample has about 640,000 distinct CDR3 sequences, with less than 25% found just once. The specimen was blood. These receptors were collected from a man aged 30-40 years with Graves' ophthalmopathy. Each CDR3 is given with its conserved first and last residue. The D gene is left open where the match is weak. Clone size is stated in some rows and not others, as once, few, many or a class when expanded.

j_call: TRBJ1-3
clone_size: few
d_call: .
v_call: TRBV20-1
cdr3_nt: TGCAGTGCTAGAGATCCAAATTTCCACACCCCAGGGTTCGCTGGAAACACCATATATTTT
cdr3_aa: CSARDPNFHTPGFAGNTIYF

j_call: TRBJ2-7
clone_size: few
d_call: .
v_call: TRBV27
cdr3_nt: TGTGCCACCAGACCTATTGGGGGCACCTACGAGCAGTACTTC
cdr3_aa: CATRPIGGTYEQYF

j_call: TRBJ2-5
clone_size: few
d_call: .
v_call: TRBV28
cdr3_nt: TGTGCCAGCAGTTTATTCAACAATGAAAGGACCCAGTACTTC
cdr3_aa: CASSLFNNERTQYF

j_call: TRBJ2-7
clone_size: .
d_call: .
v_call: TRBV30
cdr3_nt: TGTGCCTGGAGTGTACTCCACTACGAGCAGTACTTC
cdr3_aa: CAWSVLHYEQYF

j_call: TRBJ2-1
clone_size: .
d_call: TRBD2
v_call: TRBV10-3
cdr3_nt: TGTGCCATCAGCCGAACCTGGGCGGGAGAAGAGAATGAGCAGTTCTTC
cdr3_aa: CAISRTWAGEENEQFF

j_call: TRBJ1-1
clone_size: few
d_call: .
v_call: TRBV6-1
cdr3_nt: TGTGCCAGCAGCCGGACGTCTACTGAAGCTTTCTTT
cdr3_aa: CASSRTSTEAFF

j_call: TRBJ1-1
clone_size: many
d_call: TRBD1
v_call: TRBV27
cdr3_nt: TGTGCCAGCAGAACGGGACAGGAGAACACTGAAGCTTTCTTT
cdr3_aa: CASRTGQENTEAFF

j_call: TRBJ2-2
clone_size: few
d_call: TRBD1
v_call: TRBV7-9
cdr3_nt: TGTGCCAGCAGCACACCGGGACAGGGTAGTCGGTCCGGGGAGCTGTTTTTT
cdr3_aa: CASSTPGQGSRSGELFF

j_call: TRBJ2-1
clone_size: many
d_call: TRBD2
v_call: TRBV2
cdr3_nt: TGTGCCAGCAGTGTAGCGGGAGAGGAGGTCGATGAGCAGTTCTTC
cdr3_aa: CASSVAGEEVDEQFF

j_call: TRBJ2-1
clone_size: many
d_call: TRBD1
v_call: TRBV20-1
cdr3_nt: TGCAGTGCTAGAGGACAGGGGGCTAGCAATGAGCAGTTCTTC
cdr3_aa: CSARGQGASNEQFF

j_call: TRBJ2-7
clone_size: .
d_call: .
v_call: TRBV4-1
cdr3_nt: TGCGCCAGCAGCCCCCGGGGGCAGGGGTCCTCCTACGAGCAGTACTTC
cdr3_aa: CASSPRGQGSSYEQYF

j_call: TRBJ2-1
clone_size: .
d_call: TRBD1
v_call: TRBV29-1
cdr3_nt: TGCAGCGTGGACGGGACAGGGGTTCCCTACAATGAGCAGTTCTTC
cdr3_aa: CSVDGTGVPYNEQFF

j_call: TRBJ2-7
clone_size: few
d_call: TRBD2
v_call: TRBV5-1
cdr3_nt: TGCGCCAGCAGCGCTTACCCGGGACTAGCGAAATTGGGGGTCTCCTACGAGCAGTACTTC
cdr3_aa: CASSAYPGLAKLGVSYEQYF

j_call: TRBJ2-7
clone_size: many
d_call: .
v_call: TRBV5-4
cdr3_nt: TGTGCCAGCAGCCACCCTGGCCGGGAGCAGTACTTC
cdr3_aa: CASSHPGREQYF

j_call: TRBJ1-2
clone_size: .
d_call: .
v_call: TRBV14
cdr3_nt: TGTGCCAGCAGCCAAGATCGGAATGATGGCTACACCTTC
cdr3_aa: CASSQDRNDGYTF

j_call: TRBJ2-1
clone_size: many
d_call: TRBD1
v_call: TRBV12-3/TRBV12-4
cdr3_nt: TGTGCCAGCAGCCGCGAGCGGACAGGGACCTACAATGAGCAGTTCTTC
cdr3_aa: CASSRERTGTYNEQFF

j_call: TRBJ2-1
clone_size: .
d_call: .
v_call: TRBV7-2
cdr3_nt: TGTGCCAGCAGCTTCACCCGGGGTAACAATGAGCAGTTCTTC
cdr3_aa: CASSFTRGNNEQFF

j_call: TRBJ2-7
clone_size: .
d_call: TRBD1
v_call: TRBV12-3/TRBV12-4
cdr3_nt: TGTGCCAGCAGTTTAGTGGTCGGGGACAGGGGACGCTACGAGCAGTACTTC
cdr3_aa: CASSLVVGDRGRYEQYF

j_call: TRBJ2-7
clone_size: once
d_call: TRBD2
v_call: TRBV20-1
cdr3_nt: TGCAGTGCAGGCCAGACTAGCGGGAGAGCATACGAGCAGTACTTC
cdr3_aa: CSAGQTSGRAYEQYF

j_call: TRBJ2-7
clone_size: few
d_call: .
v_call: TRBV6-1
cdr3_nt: TGTGCCAGCCGGGACGCGGGCCGCGAGCAGTACTTC
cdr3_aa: CASRDAGREQYF

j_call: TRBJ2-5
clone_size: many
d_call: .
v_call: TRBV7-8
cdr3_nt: TGTGCCAGCAGCTTAACCTACTTAGCAACGAGCCAAGAGACCCAGTACTTC
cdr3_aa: CASSLTYLATSQETQYF

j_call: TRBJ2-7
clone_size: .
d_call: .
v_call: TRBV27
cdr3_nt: TGTGCCAGCAGTCCGGCTGGGTGGGACTCCACCTACGAGCAGTACTTC
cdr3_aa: CASSPAGWDSTYEQYF

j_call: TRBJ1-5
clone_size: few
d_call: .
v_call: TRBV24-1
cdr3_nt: TGTGCCACCAGTGCCGGGGAAAGCAATCAGCCCCAGCATTTT
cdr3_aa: CATSAGESNQPQHF

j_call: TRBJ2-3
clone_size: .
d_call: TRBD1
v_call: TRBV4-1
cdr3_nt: TGCGCCAGCAGCCAAGATCGGGCGGGACAGGGAACAGATACGCAGTATTTT
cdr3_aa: CASSQDRAGQGTDTQYF

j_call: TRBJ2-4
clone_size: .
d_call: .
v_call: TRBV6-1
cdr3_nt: TGTGCCAGCAGTGAAGGTCGAGTTCAGTACTTC
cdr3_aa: CASSEGRVQYF

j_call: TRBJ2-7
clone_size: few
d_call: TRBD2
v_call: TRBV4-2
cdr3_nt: TGTGCCAGCAGCCAAGATCTCGATAGCGGGGTCATCTTCTCCTACGAGCAGTACTTC
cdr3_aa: CASSQDLDSGVIFSYEQYF

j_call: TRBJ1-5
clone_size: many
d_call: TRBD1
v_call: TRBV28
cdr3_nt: TGTGCCAGCAGTTTAGGGACAGACAATCAGCCCCAGCATTTT
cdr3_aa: CASSLGTDNQPQHF

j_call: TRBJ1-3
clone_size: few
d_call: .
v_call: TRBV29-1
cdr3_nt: TGCAGCGTCGCCGCCGGGCCCATGGATGGAAACACCATATATTTT
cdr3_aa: CSVAAGPMDGNTIYF

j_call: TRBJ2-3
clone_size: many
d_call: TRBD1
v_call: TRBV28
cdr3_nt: TGTGCCAGCAGTTCATCCGGGACAGGGTTCACAGATACGCAGTATTTT
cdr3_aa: CASSSSGTGFTDTQYF